Sequencing of this T cell receptor beta chain was carried out in a study of patients and donors after allogeneic stem cell transplantation. MiXCR, applied by TCRdb to the RT-PCR reads, yields one record per CDR3 protein. The sample has 920,000 or so distinct CDR3 sequences, around 17% seen once; the top ten hold roughly 6.4%. This CDR3 comprises 15 residues. V was shortened by 0 bases and J by 2 bases, with 8 bases between the two germline ends. Looked up from germline, CDR1 is SGDLS and CDR2 is YYNGEE. Input material: blood, either unsorted or a sorted T cell fraction (not recorded which). The origin of this receptor is a human donor who was either an allogeneic HSCT recipient or a stem cell or donor lymphocyte infusion donor (not recorded which). It is not recorded whose cells these are; they may come from a transplant donor. The chain joins TRBV9 to TRBJ2-2; D possibly corresponds to TRBD2 (6 bases). CDR3 sequence: CASSVDGSNTGELFF. In DNA, the CDR3 is TGTGCCAGCAGCGTAGACGGGAGCAACACCGGGGAGCTGTTTTTT. Combining the CDR3 with reference TRBV9 and TRBJ2-2 gives the whole variable domain DSGVTQTPKHLITATGQRVTLRCSPRSGDLSVYWYQQSLDQGLQFLIQYYNGEERAKGNILERFSAQQFPDLHSELNLSSLELGDSALYFCASSVDGSNTGELFFGEGSRLTVL.